This T cell receptor beta chain was found in a study of control samples from healthy donors and cancer patients. Generated by immunoSEQ multiplex PCR, the TCRdb table keeps only in-frame clones and is missing some. Of approximately 50,000 clones in the sample, roughly 92% are singletons; the top ten hold roughly 0.8%. Germline CDR1 and CDR2: MNHEY and SVGAGI. Germline trimming cut 4 bases from V and 7 bases from J; bases unmatched to any gene: 4. CDR3 length: 13 amino acids. What was sequenced was PBMCs. The sequence was collected from a young man with colorectal cancer. The chain has TRBV6-5 and TRBJ1-2, with 9 bases that match TRBD1. The CDR3 nucleotides are TGTGCCAGCAGTTCCCCGACAGGGGGTGGCTACACCTTC. It specifies CASSSPTGGGYTF.